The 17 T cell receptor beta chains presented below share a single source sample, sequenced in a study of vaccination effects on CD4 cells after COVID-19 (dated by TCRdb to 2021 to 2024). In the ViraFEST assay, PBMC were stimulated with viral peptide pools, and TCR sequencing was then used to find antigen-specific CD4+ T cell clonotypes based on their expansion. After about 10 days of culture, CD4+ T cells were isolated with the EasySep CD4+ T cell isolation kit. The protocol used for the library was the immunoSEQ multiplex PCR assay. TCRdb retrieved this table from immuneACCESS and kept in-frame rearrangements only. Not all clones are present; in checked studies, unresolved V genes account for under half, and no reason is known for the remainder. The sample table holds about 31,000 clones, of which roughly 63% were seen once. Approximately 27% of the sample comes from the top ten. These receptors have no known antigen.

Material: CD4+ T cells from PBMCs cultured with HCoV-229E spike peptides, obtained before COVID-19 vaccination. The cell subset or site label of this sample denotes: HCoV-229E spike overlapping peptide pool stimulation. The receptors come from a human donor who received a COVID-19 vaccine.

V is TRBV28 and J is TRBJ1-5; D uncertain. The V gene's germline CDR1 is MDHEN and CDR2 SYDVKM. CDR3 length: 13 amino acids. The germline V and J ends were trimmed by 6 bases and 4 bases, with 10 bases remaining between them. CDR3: CASSLGRNQPQHF. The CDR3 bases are TGTGCCAGCAGCCTCGGACGAAATCAGCCCCAGCATTTT.

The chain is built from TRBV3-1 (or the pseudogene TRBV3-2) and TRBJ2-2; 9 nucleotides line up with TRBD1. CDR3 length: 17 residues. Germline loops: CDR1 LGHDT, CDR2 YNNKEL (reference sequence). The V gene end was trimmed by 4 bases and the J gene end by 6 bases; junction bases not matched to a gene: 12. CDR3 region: CASSLRRWDRDPGELFF. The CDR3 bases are TGTGCCAGCAGCCTCCGCCGATGGGACAGGGATCCCGGGGAGCTGTTTTTT.

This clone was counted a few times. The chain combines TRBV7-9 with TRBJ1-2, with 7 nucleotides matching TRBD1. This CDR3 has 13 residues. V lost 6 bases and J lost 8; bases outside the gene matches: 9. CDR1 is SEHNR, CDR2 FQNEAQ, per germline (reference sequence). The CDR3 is CASRPKTGWGYTF. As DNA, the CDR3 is TGTGCCAGCAGACCGAAGACAGGGTGGGGCTACACCTTC.

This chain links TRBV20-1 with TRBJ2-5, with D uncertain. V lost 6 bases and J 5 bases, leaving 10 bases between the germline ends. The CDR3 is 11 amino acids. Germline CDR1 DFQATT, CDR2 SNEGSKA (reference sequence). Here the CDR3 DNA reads TGCAGTGCACTCCACGGGGAGACCCAGTACTTC. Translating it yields CSALHGETQYF.

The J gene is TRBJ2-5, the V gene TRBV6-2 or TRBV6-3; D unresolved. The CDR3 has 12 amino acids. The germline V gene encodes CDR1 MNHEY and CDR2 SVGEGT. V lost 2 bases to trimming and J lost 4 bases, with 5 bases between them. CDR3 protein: CASSYVRETQYF. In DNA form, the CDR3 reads TGTGCCAGCAGTTACGTCCGAGAGACCCAGTACTTC.

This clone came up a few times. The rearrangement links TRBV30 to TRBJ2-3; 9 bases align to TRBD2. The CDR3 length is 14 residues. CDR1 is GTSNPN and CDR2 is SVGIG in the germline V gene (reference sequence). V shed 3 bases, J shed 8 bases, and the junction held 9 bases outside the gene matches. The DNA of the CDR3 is TGTGCCTGGAGCGTGGCGGGAGGGCCTTCTACGCAGTATTTT. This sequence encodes CAWSVAGGPSTQYF.

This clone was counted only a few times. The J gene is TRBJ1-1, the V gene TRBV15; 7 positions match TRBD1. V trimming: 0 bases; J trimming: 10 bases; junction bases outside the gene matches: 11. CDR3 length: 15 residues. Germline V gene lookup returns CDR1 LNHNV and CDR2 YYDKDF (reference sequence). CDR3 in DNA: TGTGCCACCAGCAGAGACCCAGGGGGAGGTTGGGGAGCTTTCTTT. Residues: CATSRDPGGGWGAFF.

CDR3 bases: TGTGCCTGGAGCCCCAGACGGGGCGGGGGATCACCCCTCCACTTT. Its translation: CAWSPRRGGGSPLHF. The gene calls are TRBV30 and TRBJ1-6; weak D call: TRBD1 (5 bases). The CDR3 is made up of 15 amino acids. V was clipped by 3 bases and J by 10 bases, with 19 bases between them. Germline V lookup: CDR1 GTSNPN, CDR2 SVGIG (reference sequence).

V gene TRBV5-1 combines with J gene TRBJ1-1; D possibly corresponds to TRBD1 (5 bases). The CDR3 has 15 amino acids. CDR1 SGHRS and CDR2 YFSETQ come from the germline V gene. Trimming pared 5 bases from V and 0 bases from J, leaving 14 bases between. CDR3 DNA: TGCGCCAGCAGTGGGCAGGGCGCAATGAACACTGAAGCTTTCTTT. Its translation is CASSGQGAMNTEAFF.

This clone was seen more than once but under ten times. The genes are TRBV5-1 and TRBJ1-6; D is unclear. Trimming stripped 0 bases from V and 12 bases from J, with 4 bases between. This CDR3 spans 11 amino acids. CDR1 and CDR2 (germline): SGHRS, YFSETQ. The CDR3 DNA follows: TGCGCCAGCAGCTTGGGCGGACCCCTCCACTTT. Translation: CASSLGGPLHF.

Here the CDR3 reads CASSLSWLAGGDTQYF. DNA for the CDR3: TGCGCCAGCAGCTTGAGTTGGCTAGCGGGAGGAGATACGCAGTATTTT. This chain connects TRBV5-1 to TRBJ2-3; 11 nucleotides line up with TRBD2. This CDR3 has 16 amino acids. Germline CDR1 reads SGHRS; CDR2 reads YFSETQ. The V segment lost 1 base and the J segment 5 bases; nucleotides outside the gene matches: 6.

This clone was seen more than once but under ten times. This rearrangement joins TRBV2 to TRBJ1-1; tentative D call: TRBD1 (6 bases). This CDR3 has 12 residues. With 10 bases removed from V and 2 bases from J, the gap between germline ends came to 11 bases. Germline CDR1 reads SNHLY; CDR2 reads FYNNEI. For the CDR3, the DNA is TGTGCCACCAAGGACAGTAACACTGAAGCTTTCTTT. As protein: CATKDSNTEAFF. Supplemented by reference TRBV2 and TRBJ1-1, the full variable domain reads EPEVTQTPSHQVTQMGQEVILRCVPISNHLYFYWYRQILGQKVEFLVSFYNNEISEKSEIFDDQFSVERPDGSNFTLKIRSTKLEDSAMYFCATKDSNTEAFFGQGTRLTVV.

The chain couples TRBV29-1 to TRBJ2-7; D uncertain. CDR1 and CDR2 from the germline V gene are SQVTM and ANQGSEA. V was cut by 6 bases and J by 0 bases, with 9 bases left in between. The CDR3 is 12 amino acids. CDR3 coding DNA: TGCAGCGTCGGGTCCGGCTCCTACGAGCAGTACTTC. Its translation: CSVGSGSYEQYF.

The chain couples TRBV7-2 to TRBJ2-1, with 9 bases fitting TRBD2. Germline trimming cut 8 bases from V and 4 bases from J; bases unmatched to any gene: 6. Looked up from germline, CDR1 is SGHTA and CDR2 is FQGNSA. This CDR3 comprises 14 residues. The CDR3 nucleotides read TGTGCCAGCCTCCGACTAGCGGCATACAATGAGCAGTTCTTC. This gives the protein CASLRLAAYNEQFF.

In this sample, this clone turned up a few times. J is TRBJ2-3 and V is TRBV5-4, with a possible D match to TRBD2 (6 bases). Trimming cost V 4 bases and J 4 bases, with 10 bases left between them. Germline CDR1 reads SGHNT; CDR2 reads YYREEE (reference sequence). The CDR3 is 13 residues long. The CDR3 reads CASSTERADTQYF. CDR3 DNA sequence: TGTGCCAGCAGCACCGAGCGGGCAGATACGCAGTATTTT. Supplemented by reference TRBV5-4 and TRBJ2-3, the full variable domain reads ETGVTQSPTHLIKTRGQQVTLRCSSQSGHNTVSWYQQALGQGPQFIFQYYREEENGRGNFPPRFSGLQFPNYSSELNVNALELDDSALYLCASSTERADTQYFGPGTRLTVL.

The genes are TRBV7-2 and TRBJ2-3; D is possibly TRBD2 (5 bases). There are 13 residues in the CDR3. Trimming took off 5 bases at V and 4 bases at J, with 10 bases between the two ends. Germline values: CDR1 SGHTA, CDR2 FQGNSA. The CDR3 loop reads CASSHVGADTQYF. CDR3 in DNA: TGTGCCAGCAGCCACGTCGGGGCAGATACGCAGTATTTT.

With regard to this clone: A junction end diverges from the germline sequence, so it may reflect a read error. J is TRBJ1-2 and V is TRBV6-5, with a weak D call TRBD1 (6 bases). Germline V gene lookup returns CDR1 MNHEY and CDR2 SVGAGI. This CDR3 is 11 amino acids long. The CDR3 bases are TGTGCCAGCAGTTCACCAGAGAGGGGGGAATTC. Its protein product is CASSSPERGEF.